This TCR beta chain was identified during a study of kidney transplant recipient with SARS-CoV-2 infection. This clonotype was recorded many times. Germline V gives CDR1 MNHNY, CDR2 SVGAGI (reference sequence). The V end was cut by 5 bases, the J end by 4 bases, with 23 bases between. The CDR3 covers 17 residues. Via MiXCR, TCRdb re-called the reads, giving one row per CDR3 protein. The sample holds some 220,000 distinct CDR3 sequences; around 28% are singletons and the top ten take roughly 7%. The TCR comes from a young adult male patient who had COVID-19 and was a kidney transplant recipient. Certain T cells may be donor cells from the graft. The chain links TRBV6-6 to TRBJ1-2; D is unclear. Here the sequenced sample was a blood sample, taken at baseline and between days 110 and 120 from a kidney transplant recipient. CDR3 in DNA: TGTGCCAGCAGTCACCACATAGGTGGGAGAAAGACCTATGGCTACACCTTC. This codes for CASSHHIGGRKTYGYTF.